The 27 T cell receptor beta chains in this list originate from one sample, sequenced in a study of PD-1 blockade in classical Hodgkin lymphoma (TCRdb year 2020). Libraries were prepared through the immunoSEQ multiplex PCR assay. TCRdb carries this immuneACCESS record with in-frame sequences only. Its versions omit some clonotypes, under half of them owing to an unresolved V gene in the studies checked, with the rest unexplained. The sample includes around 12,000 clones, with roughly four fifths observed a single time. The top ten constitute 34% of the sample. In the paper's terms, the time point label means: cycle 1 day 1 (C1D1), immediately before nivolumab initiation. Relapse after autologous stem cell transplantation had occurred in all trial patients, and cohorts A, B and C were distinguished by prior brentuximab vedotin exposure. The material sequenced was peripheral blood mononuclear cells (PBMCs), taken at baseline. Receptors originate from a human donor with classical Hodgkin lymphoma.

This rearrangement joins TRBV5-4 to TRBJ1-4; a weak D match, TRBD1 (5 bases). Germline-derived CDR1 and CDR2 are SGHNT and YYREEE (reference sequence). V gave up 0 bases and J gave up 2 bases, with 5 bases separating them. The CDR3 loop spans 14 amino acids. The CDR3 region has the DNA TGTGCCAGCAGCTTGGAGGGGACTAATGAAAAACTGTTTTTT. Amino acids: CASSLEGTNEKLFF.

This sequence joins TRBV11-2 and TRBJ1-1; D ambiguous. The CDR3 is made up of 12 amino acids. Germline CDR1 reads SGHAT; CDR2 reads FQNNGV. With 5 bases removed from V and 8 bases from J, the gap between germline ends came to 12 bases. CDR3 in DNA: TGTGCCAGCAGCCTCGCGGACTTCGAAGCTTTCTTT. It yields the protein CASSLADFEAFF.

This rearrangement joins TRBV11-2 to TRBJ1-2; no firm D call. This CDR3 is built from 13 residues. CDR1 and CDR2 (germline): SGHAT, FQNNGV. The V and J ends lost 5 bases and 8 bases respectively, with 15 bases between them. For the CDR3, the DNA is TGTGCCAGCAGCCCGTCGGAGGTTCGCGGCTACACCTTC. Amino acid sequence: CASSPSEVRGYTF.

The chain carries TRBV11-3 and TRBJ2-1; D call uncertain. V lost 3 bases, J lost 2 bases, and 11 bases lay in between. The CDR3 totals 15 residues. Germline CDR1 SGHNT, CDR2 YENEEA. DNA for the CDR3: TGTGCCAGCAGCTTCACAGACCGACCCTACAATGAGCAGTTCTTC. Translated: CASSFTDRPYNEQFF.

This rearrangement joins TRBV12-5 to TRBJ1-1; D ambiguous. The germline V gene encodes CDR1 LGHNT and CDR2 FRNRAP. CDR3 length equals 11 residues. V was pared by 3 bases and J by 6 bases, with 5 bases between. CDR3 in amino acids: CASGFGAEAFF. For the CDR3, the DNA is TGTGCTAGTGGTTTTGGGGCTGAAGCTTTCTTT. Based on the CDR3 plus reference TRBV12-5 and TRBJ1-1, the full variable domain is DARVTQTPRHKVTEMGQEVTMRCQPILGHNTVFWYRQTMMQGLELLAYFRNRAPLDDSGMPKDRFSAEMPDATLATLKIQPSEPRDSAVYFCASGFGAEAFFGQGTRLTVV.

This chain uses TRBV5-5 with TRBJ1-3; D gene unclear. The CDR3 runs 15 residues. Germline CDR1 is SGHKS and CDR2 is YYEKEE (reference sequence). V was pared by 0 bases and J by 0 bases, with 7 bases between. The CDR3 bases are TGTGCCAGCAGCTTGGACGGAGGCTCTGGAAACACCATATATTTT. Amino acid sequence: CASSLDGGSGNTIYF. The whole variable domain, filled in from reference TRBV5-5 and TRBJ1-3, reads DAGVTQSPTHLIKTRGQQVTLRCSPISGHKSVSWYQQVLGQGPQFIFQYYEKEERGRGNFPDRFSARQFPNYSSELNVNALLLGDSALYLCASSLDGGSGNTIYFGEGSWLTVV.

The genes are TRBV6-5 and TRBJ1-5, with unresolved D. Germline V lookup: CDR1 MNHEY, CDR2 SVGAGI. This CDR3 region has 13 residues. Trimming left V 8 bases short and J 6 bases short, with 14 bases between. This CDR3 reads CASRISVRQPQHF. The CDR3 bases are TGTGCCAGCCGAATCAGCGTTCGTCAGCCCCAGCATTTT.

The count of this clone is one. The CDR3 loop reads CASIPKGRDTQYF. The CDR3 DNA sequence: TGTGCCAGCATACCAAAGGGGCGAGATACGCAGTATTTT. This sequence joins TRBV7-9 and TRBJ2-3, with D perhaps TRBD1 (5 bases). Deletions cut 7 bases from V and 5 bases from J, with 13 bases between. CDR1 and CDR2 from the germline V gene are SEHNR and FQNEAQ (reference sequence). The CDR3 spans 13 residues.

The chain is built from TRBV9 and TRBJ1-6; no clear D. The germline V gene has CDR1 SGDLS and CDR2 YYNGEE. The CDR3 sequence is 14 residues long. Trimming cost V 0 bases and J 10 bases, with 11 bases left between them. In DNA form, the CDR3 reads TGTGCCAGCAGCGTAGAGGGAAAGGAATCACCCCTCCACTTT. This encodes CASSVEGKESPLHF.

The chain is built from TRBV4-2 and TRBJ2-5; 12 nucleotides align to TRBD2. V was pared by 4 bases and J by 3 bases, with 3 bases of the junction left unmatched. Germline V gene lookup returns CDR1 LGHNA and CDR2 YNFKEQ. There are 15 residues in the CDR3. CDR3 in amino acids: CASSLRLAGEETQYF. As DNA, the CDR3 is TGTGCCAGCAGCCTGCGACTAGCGGGGGAAGAGACCCAGTACTTC.

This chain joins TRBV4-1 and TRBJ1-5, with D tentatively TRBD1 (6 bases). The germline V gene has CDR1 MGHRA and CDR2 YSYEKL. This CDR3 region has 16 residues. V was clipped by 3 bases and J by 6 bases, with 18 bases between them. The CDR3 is CASSQLGGRASQPQHF. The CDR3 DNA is TGCGCCAGCAGCCAGCTGGGGGGCAGGGCCTCTCAGCCCCAGCATTTT.

CDR3 nucleotides: TGCGCCAGCAGCTCGACGACGGACGGCGTCTATGGCTACACCTTC. Protein sequence: CASSSTTDGVYGYTF. This chain joins TRBV5-1 and TRBJ1-2; no definite D call. The CDR3 loop spans 15 amino acids. The V end lost 3 bases, the J end lost 4 bases, and 16 bases lay between the germline ends. The germline gives CDR1 SGHRS, CDR2 YFSETQ.

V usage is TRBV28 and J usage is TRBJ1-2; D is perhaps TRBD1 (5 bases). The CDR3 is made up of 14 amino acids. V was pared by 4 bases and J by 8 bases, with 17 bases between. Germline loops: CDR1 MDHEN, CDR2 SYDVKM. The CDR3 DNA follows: TGTGCCAGCAGTTCTTATGGAGGGGCGTACGGCTACACCTTC. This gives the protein CASSSYGGAYGYTF.

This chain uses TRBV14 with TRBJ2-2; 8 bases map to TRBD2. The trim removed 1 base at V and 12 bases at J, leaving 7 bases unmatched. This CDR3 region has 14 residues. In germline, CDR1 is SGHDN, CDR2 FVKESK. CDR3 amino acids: CASSQGRAGEKLFF. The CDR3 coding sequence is TGTGCCAGCAGCCAAGGGCGAGCGGGGGAGAAGCTGTTTTTT. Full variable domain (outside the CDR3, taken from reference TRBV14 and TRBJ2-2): EAGVTQFPSHSVIEKGQTVTLRCDPISGHDNLYWYRRVMGKEIKFLLHFVKESKQDESGMPNNRFLAERTGGTYSTLKVQPAELEDSGVYFCASSQGRAGEKLFFGEGSRLTVL.

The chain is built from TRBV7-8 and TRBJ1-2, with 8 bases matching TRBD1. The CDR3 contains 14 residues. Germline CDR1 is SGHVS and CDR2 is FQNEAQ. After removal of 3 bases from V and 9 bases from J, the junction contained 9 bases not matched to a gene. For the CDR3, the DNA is TGTGCCAGCAGCTTGGACAGGGTGGGTCCGAGCTACACCTTC. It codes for CASSLDRVGPSYTF. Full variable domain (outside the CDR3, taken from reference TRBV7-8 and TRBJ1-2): GAGVSQSPRYKVAKRGQDVALRCDPISGHVSLFWYQQALGQGPEFLTYFQNEAQLDKSGLPSDRFFAERPEGSVSTLKIQRTQQEDSAVYLCASSLDRVGPSYTFGSGTRLTVV.

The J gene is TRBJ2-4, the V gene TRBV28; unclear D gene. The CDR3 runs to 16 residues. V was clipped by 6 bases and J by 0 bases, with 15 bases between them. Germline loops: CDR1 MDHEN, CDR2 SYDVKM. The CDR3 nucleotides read TGTGCCAGCAGGGACCCGGCAGGATTAGCCAAAAACATTCAGTACTTC. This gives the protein CASRDPAGLAKNIQYF.

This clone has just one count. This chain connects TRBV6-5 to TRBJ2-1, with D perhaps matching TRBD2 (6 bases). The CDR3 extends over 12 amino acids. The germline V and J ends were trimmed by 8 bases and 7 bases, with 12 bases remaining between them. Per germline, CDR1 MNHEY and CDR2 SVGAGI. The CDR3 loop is CASRDSVNEQFF. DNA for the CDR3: TGTGCCAGCCGGGACTCAGTGAATGAGCAGTTCTTC.

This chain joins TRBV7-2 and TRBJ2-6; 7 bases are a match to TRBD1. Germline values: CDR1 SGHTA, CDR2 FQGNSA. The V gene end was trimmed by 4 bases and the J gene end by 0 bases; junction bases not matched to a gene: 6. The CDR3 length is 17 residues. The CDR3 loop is CASSSSGTDSGANVLTF. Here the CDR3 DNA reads TGTGCCAGCAGCTCCTCCGGGACAGACTCTGGGGCCAACGTCCTGACTTTC.

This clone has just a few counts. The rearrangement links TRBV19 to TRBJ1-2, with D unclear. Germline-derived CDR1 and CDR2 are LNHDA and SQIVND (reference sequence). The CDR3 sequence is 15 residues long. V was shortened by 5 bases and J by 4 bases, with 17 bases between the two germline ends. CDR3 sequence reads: CASSDMATAGYGYTF. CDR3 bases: TGTGCCAGTAGTGACATGGCCACCGCTGGCTATGGCTACACCTTC.

The CDR3 spells CASSRVNTEAFF. CDR3 DNA: TGTGCCAGCAGCCGAGTCAACACTGAAGCTTTCTTT. This chain links TRBV11-2 with TRBJ1-1, with unresolved D. Germline V lookup: CDR1 SGHAT, CDR2 FQNNGV. This CDR3 spans 12 amino acids. The germline V and J ends were trimmed by 5 bases and 2 bases, with 6 bases remaining between them.

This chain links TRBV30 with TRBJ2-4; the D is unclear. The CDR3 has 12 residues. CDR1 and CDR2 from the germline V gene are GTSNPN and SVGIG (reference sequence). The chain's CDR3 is CSADNTKNIQYF. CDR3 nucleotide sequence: TGTTCCGCTGACAACACCAAAAACATTCAGTACTTC.

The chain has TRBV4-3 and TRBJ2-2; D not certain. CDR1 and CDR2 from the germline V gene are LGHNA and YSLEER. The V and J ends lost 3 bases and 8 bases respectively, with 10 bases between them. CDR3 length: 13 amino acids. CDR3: CASSQERVGELFF. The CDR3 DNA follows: TGCGCCAGCAGCCAGGAAAGGGTGGGGGAGCTGTTTTTT.

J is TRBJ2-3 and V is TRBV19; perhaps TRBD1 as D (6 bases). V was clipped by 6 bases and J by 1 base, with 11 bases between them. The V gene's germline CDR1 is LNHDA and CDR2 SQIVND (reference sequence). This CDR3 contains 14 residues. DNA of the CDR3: TGTGCCAGTAGGAAGGGGACACGCACAGATACGCAGTATTTT. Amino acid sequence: CASRKGTRTDTQYF.

DNA for the CDR3: TGTGCCAGTAGTAGCGGGGGGGCTTCCGGGGAGCTGTTTTTT. This translates into CASSSGGASGELFF. The chain carries TRBV19 and TRBJ2-2; TRBD2 agrees at 9 bases. The CDR3 contains 14 residues. CDR1 and CDR2 from the germline V gene are LNHDA and SQIVND (reference sequence). Trimming cost V 4 bases and J 6 bases; bases outside gene matches: 3.

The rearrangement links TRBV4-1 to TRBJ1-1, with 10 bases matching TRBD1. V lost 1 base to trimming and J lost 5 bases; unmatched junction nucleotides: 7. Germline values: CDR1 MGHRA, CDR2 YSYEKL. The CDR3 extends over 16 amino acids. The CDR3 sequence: CASSQAEDRGWTEAFF. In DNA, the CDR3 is TGCGCCAGCAGCCAAGCCGAGGACAGGGGGTGGACTGAAGCTTTCTTT.

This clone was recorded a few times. The CDR3 loop is CASSYGENYEQYV. The CDR3 nucleotides are TGTGCCAGCAGTTACGGGGAAAACTACGAGCAGTACGTC. The chain combines TRBV27 with TRBJ2-7, with D perhaps TRBD2 (5 bases). CDR3 length: 13 residues. Germline lookup yields CDR1 MNHEY and CDR2 SMNVEV (reference sequence). V was shortened by 4 bases and J by 3 bases, with 10 bases between the two germline ends.

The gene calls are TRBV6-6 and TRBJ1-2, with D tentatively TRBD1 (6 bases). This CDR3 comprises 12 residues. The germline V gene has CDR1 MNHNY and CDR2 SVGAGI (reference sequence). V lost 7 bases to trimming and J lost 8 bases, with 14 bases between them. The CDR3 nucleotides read TGTGCCAGCAAGGGAGGGGGTAGGGGCTACACCTTC. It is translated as CASKGGGRGYTF.